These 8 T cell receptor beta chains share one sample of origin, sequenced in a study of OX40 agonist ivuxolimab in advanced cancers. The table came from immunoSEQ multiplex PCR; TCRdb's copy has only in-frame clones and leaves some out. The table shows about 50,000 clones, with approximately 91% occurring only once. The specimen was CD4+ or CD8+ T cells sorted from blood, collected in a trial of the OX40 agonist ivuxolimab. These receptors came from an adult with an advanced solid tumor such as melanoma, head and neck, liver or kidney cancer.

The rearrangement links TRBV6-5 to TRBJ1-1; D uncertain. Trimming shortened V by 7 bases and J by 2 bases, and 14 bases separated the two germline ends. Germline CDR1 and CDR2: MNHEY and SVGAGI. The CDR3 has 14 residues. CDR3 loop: CASNLGGANTEAFF. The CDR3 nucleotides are TGTGCCAGCAATCTCGGTGGTGCAAACACTGAAGCTTTCTTT.

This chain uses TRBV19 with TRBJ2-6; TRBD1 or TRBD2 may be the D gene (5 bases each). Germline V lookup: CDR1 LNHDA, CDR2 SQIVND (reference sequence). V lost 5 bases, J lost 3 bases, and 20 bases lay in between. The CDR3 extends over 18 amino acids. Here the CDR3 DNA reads TGTGCCAGTAGTGGGTTCTACGGGGCCGCGGGTGGGGCCAACGTCCTGACTTTC. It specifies CASSGFYGAAGGANVLTF.

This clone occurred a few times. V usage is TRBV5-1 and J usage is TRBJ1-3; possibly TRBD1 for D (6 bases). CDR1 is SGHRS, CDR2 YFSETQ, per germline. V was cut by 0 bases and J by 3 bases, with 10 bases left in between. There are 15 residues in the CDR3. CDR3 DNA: TGCGCCAGCAGCTTGGAGGGGGTTAATGGAAACACCATATATTTT. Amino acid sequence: CASSLEGVNGNTIYF. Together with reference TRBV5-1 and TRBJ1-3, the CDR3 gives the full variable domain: KAGVTQTPRYLIKTRGQQVTLSCSPISGHRSVSWYQQTPGQGLQFLFEYFSETQRNKGNFPGRFSGRQFSNSRSEMNVSTLELGDSALYLCASSLEGVNGNTIYFGEGSWLTVV.

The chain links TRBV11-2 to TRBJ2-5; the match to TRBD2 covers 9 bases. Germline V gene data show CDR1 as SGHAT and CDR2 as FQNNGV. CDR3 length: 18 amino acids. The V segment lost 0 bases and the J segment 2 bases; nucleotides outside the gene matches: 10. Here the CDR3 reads CASSLDAAGGLLQETQYF. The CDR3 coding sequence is TGTGCCAGCAGCTTAGATGCGGCGGGGGGGCTACTACAAGAGACCCAGTACTTC.

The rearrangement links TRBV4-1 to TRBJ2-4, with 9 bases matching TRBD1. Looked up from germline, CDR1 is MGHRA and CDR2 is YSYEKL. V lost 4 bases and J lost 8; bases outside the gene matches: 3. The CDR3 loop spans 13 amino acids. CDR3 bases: TGCGCCAGCAGCCCGGACAGGGGAGACATTCAGTACTTC. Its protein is CASSPDRGDIQYF.

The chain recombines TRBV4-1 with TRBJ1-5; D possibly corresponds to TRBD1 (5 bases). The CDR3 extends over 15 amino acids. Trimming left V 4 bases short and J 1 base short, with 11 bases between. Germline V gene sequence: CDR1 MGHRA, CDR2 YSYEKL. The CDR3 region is CASSREQASNQPQHF. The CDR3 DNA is TGCGCCAGCAGCCGGGAACAGGCAAGCAATCAGCCCCAGCATTTT.

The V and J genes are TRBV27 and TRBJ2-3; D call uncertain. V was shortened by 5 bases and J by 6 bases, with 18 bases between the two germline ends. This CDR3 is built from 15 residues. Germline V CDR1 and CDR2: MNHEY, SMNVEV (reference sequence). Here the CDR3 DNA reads TGTGCCAGCAGTGACCGGAAGGACCGCCGGGATACGCAGTATTTT. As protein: CASSDRKDRRDTQYF.

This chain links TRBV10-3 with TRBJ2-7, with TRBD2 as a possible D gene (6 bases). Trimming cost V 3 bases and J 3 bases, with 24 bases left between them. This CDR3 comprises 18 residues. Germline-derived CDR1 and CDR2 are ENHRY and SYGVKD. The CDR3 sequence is CAISDYKGGSAGYYEQYF. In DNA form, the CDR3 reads TGTGCCATCAGTGACTACAAAGGAGGGTCCGCGGGTTACTACGAGCAGTACTTC.